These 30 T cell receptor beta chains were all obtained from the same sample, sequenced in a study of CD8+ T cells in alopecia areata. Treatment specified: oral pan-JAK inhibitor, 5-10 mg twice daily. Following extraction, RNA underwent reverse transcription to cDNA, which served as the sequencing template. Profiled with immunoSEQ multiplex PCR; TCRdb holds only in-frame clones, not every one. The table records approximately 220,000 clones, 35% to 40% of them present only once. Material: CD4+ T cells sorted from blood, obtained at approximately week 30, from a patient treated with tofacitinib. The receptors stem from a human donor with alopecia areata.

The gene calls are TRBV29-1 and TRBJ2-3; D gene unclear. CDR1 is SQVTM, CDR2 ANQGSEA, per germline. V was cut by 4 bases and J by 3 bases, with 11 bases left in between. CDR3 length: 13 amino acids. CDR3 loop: CSVVGRYTDTQYF. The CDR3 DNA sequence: TGCAGCGTTGTAGGACGGTATACAGATACGCAGTATTTT.

The CDR3 loop is CASSLAATGGEQYF. DNA of the CDR3: TGCGCCAGCAGCTTGGCGGCAACAGGGGGCGAGCAGTACTTC. V and J are TRBV5-1 and TRBJ2-7, with TRBD1 matching over 8 bases. CDR3 length equals 14 residues. CDR1 is SGHRS, CDR2 YFSETQ, per germline. J gave up 6 bases and V 0 bases, and 5 bases lay outside the gene matches.

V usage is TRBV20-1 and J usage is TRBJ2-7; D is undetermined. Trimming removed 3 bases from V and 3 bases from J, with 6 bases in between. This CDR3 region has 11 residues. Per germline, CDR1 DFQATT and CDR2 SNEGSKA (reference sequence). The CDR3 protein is CSASYFYEQYF. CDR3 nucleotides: TGCAGTGCTAGTTACTTCTACGAGCAGTACTTC.

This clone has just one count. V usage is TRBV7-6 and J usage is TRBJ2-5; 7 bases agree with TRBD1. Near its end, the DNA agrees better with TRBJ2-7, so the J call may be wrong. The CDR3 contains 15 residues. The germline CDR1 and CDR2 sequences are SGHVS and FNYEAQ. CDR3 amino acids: CASSLAGQASYEQYF. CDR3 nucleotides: TGTGCCAGCAGCTTAGCAGGACAGGCCTCCTACGAGCAGTACTTC.

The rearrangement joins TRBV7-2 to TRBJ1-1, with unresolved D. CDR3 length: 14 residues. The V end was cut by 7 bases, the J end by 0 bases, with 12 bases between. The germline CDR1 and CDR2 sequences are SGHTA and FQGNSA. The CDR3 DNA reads TGTGCCAGCATGAGACATACCATGAACACTGAAGCTTTCTTT. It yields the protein CASMRHTMNTEAFF.

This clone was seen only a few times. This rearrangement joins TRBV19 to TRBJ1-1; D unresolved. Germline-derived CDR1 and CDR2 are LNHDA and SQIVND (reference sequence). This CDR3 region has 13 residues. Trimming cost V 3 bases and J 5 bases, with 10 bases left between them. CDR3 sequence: CASSITVLTEAFF. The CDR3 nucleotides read TGTGCCAGTAGTATCACGGTGCTAACTGAAGCTTTCTTT.

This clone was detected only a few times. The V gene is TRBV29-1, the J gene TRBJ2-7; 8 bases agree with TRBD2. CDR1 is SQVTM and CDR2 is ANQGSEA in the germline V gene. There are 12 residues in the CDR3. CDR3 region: CCGERGGYEQYF. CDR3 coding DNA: TGCTGCGGGGAACGGGGGGGCTACGAGCAGTACTTC.

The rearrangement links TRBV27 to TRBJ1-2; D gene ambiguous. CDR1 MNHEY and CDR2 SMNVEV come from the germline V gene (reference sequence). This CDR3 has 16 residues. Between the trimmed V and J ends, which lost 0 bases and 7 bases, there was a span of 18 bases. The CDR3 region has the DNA TGTGCCAGCAGTTTATCGGTGGGGAGGTCCGGGCGTGGCTACACCTTC. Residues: CASSLSVGRSGRGYTF.

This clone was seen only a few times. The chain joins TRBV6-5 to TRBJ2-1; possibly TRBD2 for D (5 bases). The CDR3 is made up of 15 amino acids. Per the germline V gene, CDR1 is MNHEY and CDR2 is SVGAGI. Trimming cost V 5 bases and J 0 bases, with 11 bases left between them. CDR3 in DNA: TGTGCCAGCAGTCTAAGCGGACTCTCCTACAATGAGCAGTTCTTC. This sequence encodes CASSLSGLSYNEQFF.

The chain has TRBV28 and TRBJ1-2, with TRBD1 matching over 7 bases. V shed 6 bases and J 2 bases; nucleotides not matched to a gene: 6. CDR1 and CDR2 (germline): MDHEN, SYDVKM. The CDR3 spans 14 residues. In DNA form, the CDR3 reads TGTGCCAGCAGAATGGACAGGACAAACTATGGCTACACCTTC. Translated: CASRMDRTNYGYTF.

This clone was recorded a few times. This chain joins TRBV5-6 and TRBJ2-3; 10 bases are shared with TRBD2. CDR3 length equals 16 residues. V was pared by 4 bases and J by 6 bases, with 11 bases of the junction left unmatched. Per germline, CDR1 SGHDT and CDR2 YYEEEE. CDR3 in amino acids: CASSRYSGGPRDTQYF. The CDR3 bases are TGTGCCAGCAGCAGATATAGCGGGGGGCCACGGGATACGCAGTATTTT.

CDR3 sequence reads: CASSLVPGEAYEQYF. The DNA of the CDR3 is TGTGCCAGCAGCTTAGTCCCGGGAGAGGCCTACGAGCAGTACTTC. The rearrangement uses TRBV7-2 and TRBJ2-7, with a possible D match to TRBD2 (6 bases). Germline CDR1 reads SGHTA; CDR2 reads FQGNSA. V lost 1 base to trimming and J lost 2 bases, with 12 bases between them. The CDR3 totals 15 residues.

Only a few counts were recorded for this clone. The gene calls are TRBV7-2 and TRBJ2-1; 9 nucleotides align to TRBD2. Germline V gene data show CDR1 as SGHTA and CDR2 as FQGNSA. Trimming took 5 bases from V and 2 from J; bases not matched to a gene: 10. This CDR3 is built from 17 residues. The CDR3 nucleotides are TGTGCCAGCAGCGCGAGGAAAGCGGGAGGACCCTACAATGAGCAGTTCTTC. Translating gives CASSARKAGGPYNEQFF. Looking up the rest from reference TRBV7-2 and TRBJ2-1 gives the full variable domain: GAGVSQSPSNKVTEKGKDVELRCDPISGHTALYWYRQSLGQGLEFLIYFQGNSAPDKSGLPSDRFSAERTGGSVSTLTIQRTQQEDSAVYLCASSARKAGGPYNEQFFGPGTRLTVL.

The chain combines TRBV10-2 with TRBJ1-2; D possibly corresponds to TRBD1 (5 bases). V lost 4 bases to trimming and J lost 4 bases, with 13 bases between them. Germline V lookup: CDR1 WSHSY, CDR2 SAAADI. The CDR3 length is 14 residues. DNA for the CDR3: TGCGCCAGCAGTGGCAAGGGGCCCACCTATGGCTACACCTTC. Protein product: CASSGKGPTYGYTF.

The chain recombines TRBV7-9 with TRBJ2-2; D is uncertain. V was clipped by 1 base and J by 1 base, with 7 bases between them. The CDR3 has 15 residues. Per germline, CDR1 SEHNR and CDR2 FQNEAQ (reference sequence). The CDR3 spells CASSLDLLNTGELFF. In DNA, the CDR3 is TGTGCCAGCAGCTTAGACCTCCTGAACACCGGGGAGCTGTTTTTT.

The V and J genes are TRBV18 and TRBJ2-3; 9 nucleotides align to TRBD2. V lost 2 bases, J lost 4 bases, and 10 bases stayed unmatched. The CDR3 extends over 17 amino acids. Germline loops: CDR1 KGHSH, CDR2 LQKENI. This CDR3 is CASSPKGLAQGSDTQYF. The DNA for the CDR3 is TGTGCCAGCTCACCAAAGGGACTAGCACAGGGATCAGATACGCAGTATTTT.

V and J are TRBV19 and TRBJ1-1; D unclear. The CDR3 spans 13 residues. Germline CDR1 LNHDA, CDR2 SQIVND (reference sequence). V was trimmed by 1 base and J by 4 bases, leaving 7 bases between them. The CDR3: CASSIGLTTEAFF. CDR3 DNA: TGTGCCAGTAGTATAGGTCTAACCACTGAAGCTTTCTTT.

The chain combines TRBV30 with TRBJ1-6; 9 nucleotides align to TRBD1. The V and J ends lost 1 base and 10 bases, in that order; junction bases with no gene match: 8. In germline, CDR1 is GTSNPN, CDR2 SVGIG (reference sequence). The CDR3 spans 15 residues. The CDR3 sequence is CAWSAGTGNQSPLHF. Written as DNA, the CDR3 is TGTGCCTGGAGTGCCGGGACAGGGAATCAATCACCCCTCCACTTT.

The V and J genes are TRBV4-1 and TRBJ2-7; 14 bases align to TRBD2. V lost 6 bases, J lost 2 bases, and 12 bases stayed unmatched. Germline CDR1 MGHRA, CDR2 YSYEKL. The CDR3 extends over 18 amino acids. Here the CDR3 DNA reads TGCGCCAGCAGGGAGGGGACTAGCGGGAGACCGGGGGCCTACGAGCAGTACTTC. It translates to CASREGTSGRPGAYEQYF.

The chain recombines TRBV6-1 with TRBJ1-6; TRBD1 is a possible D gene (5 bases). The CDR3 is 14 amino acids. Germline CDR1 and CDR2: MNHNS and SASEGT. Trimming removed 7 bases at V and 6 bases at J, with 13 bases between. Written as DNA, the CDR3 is TGTGCCAGCACGGAGGGGCCAGGTAATTCACCCCTCCACTTT. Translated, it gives CASTEGPGNSPLHF.

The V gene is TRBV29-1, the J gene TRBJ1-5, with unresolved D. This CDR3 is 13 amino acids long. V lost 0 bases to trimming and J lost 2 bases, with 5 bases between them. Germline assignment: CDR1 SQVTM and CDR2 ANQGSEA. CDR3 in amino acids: CSVEEQGNQPQHF. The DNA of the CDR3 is TGCAGCGTTGAAGAGCAGGGCAATCAGCCCCAGCATTTT. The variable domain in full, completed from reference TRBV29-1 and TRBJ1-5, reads SAVISQKPSRDICQRGTSLTIQCQVDSQVTMMFWYRQQPGQSLTLIATANQGSEATYESGFVIDKFPISRPNLTFSTLTVSNMSPEDSSIYLCSVEEQGNQPQHFGDGTRLSIL.

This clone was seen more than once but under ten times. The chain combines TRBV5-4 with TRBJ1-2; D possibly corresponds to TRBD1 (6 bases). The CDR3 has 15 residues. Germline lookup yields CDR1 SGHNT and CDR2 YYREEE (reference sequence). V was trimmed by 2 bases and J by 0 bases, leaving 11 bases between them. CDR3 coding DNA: TGTGCCAGCAGCTTACAGGGACCGGCTAACTATGGCTACACCTTC. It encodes CASSLQGPANYGYTF.

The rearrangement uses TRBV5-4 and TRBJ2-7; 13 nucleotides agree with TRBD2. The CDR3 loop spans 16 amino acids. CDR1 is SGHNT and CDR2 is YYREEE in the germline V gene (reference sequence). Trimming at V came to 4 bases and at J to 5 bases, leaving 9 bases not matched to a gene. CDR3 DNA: TGTGCCAGCAGCGTCGGACTAGCGGGGGCTTTCGACGAGCAGTACTTC. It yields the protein CASSVGLAGAFDEQYF.

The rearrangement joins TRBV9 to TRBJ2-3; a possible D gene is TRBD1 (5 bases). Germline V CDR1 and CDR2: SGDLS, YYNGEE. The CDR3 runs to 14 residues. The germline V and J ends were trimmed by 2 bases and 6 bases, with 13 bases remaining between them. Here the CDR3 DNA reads TGTGCCAGCAGCGTCTCAGGGTTTTTGGATACGCAGTATTTT. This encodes CASSVSGFLDTQYF.

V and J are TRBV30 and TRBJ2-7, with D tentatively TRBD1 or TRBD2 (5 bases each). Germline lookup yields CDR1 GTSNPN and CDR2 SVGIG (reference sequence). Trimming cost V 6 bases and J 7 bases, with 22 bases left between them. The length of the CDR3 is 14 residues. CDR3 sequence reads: CACWRPGRWGEQYF. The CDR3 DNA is TGTGCCTGTTGGAGACCGGGACGGTGGGGGGAGCAGTACTTC.

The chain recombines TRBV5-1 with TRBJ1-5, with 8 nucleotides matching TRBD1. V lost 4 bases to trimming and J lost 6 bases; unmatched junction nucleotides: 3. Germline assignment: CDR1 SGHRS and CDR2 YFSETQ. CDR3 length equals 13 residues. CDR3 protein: CASSMDRAQPQHF. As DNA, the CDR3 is TGCGCCAGCAGCATGGACAGGGCTCAGCCCCAGCATTTT. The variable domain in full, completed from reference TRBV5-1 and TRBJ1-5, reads KAGVTQTPRYLIKTRGQQVTLSCSPISGHRSVSWYQQTPGQGLQFLFEYFSETQRNKGNFPGRFSGRQFSNSRSEMNVSTLELGDSALYLCASSMDRAQPQHFGDGTRLSIL.

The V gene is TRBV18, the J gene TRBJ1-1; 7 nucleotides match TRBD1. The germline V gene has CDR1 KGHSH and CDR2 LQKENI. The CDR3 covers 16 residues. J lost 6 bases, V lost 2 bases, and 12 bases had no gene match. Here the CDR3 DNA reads TGTGCCAGCTCACCATCAAGAGACAGGGTCGACTCTGAAGCTTTCTTT. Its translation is CASSPSRDRVDSEAFF.

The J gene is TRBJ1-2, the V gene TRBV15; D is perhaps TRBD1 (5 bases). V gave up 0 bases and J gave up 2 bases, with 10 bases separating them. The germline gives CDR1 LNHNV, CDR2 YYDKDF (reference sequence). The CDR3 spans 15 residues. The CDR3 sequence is CATSRDPRGNYGYTF. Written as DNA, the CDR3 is TGTGCCACCAGCAGAGATCCCCGGGGGAACTATGGCTACACCTTC. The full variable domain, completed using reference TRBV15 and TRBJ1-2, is DAMVIQNPRYQVTQFGKPVTLSCSQTLNHNVMYWYQQKSSQAPKLLFHYYDKDFNNEADTPDNFQSRRPNTSFCFLDIRSPGLGDTAMYLCATSRDPRGNYGYTFGSGTRLTVV.

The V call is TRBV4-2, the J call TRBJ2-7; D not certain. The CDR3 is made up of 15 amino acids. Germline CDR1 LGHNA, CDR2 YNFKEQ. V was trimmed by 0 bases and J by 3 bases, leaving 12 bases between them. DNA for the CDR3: TGTGCCAGCAGCCAAGATTCGGAGCTAGACTACGAGCAGTACTTC. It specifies CASSQDSELDYEQYF.

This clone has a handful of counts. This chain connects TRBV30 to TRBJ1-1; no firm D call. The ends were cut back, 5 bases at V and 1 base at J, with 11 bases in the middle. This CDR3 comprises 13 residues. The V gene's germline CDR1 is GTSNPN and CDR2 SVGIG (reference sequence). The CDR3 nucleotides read TGTGCCTGGGACTTTAGGTCGAACACTGAAGCTTTCTTT. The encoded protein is CAWDFRSNTEAFF.